One sample yielded the 10 T cell receptor beta chains listed below, sequenced in a study of T-cell memory formation after mild COVID-19. TCRdb recomputed calls from the 5' RACE reads with MiXCR, one row per CDR3 protein. This sample has around 82,000 distinct CDR3 sequences, with more than 10% found just once. The sequencing input was PBMCs or a T cell subset sorted from them (not recorded which). The receptor set was obtained from a man younger than 35 who had mild COVID-19 (a few samples of this study predate the infection). Cell type and time point are not known.

The chain links TRBV12-5 to TRBJ2-3; D ambiguous. The V end lost 6 bases, the J end lost 4 bases, and 8 bases lay between the germline ends. The germline gives CDR1 LGHNT, CDR2 FRNRAP. The CDR3 runs 12 residues. The chain's CDR3 is CASGIHPDTQYF. In nucleotides, the CDR3 is TGTGCTAGTGGCATTCACCCAGATACGCAGTATTTT.

This clonotype was found a few times. This rearrangement joins TRBV7-2 to TRBJ1-5; no definite D call. V lost 6 bases and J 1 base, leaving 10 bases between the germline ends. Germline CDR1 is SGHTA and CDR2 is FQGNSA. There are 14 residues in the CDR3. CDR3 nucleotides: TGTGCCAGCAGGCGGACGACAAGCAATCAGCCCCAGCATTTT. Protein sequence: CASRRTTSNQPQHF.

The rearrangement uses TRBV27 and TRBJ1-5; TRBD1 is a possible D gene (6 bases). V shed 6 bases and J shed 3 bases, with 15 bases lying between them. Germline V gene sequence: CDR1 MNHEY, CDR2 SMNVEV (reference sequence). The CDR3 extends over 15 amino acids. CDR3 nucleotide sequence: TGTGCCAGCAGCCCCGAGGGGGAACTCAATCAGCCCCAGCATTTT. This encodes CASSPEGELNQPQHF.

This clonotype appeared a few times. V and J are TRBV14 and TRBJ2-7; unclear D gene. Germline V gene lookup returns CDR1 SGHDN and CDR2 FVKESK. This CDR3 is 14 amino acids long. V was pared by 3 bases and J by 4 bases, with 13 bases between. The CDR3 coding sequence is TGTGCCAGCAGCCACCCGGGCCAGTTATACGAGCAGTACTTC. Amino acid sequence: CASSHPGQLYEQYF. Looking up the rest from reference TRBV14 and TRBJ2-7 gives the full variable domain: EAGVTQFPSHSVIEKGQTVTLRCDPISGHDNLYWYRRVMGKEIKFLLHFVKESKQDESGMPNNRFLAERTGGTYSTLKVQPAELEDSGVYFCASSHPGQLYEQYFGPGTRLTVT.

This clonotype was observed a few times. V is TRBV7-9 and J is TRBJ1-2; tentative D call: TRBD1 (5 bases). V lost 5 bases, J lost 3 bases, and 19 bases lay in between. Germline V gives CDR1 SEHNR, CDR2 FQNEAQ (reference sequence). The CDR3 totals 16 residues. CDR3 protein: CASSGPPPGLDYGYTF. In nucleotides, the CDR3 is TGTGCCAGCAGCGGACCCCCCCCGGGGCTGGACTATGGCTACACCTTC.

This chain links TRBV12-3 or TRBV12-4 with TRBJ1-6, with D possibly being TRBD1 (6 bases). V was pared by 6 bases and J by 13 bases, with 22 bases between. The CDR3 totals 15 residues. DNA of the CDR3: TGTGCCAGCAGATTCTCAGGGGCCCACGGGGTGCCCCTCCACTTT. It is translated as CASRFSGAHGVPLHF.

This clonotype was observed a few times. This chain uses TRBV14 with TRBJ2-7, with TRBD1 matching 7 bases. Germline lookup yields CDR1 SGHDN and CDR2 FVKESK. V trimming: 4 bases; J trimming: 2 bases; junction bases outside the gene matches: 8. CDR3 length equals 15 residues. The CDR3 reads CASSPEGATTYEQYV. The CDR3 region has the DNA TGTGCCAGCAGCCCAGAGGGGGCAACCACCTACGAGCAGTACGTC.

This clonotype was detected only a few times. The rearrangement uses TRBV10-1 and TRBJ1-1; no clear D gene. Germline assignment: CDR1 WNHNN and CDR2 SYGVQD (reference sequence). The CDR3 has 12 amino acids. V lost 5 bases to trimming and J lost 3 bases, with 7 bases between them. CDR3 sequence (DNA): TGCGCCAGCAGTCGTGGGGACACTGAAGCTTTCTTT. Its protein is CASSRGDTEAFF.

The chain employs TRBV6-2 or TRBV6-3 and TRBJ2-7, with a tentative D call TRBD1 (6 bases). The CDR3 totals 15 residues. The germline gives CDR1 MNHEY, CDR2 SVGEGT. Deletions cut 0 bases from V and 0 bases from J, with 9 bases between. The CDR3 protein is CASSYSADSSYEQYV. CDR3 bases: TGTGCCAGCAGTTACTCCGCGGACAGCTCCTACGAGCAGTACGTC.

The rearrangement links TRBV12-3 or TRBV12-4 to TRBJ2-7; 9 positions match TRBD1. The CDR3 runs to 14 residues. The J segment lost 7 bases and the V segment lost 1 base, leaving 5 bases of the junction unmatched. This CDR3 reads CASSLVQGAGEQYF. Here the CDR3 DNA reads TGTGCCAGCAGTTTAGTACAGGGGGCAGGAGAGCAGTACTTC.